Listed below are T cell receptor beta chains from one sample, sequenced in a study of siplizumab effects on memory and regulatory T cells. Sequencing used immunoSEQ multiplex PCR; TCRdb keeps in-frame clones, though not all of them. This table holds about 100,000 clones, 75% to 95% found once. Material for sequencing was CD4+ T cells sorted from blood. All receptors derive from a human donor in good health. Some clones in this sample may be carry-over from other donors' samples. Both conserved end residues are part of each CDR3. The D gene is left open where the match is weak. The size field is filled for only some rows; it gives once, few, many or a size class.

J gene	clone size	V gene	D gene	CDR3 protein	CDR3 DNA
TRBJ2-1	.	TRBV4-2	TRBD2	CASSQDGASGNYNEQFF	TGTGCCAGCAGCCAAGATGGAGCTAGCGGGAATTACAATGAGCAGTTCTTC
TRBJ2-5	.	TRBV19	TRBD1	CASSKTGTQETQYF	TGTGCCAGTAGTAAGACAGGGACCCAAGAGACCCAGTACTTC
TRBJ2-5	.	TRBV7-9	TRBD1	CASTLGAGGSETQYF	TGTGCCAGCACCCTGGGGGCAGGGGGCTCAGAGACCCAGTACTTC
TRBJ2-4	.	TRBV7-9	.	CASSLLLSGEAKNIQYF	TGTGCCAGCAGCTTACTACTATCGGGGGAAGCCAAAAACATTCAGTACTTC
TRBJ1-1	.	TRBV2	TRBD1	CASSVDRALGEAFF	TGTGCCAGCAGTGTGGACAGGGCGTTGGGTGAAGCTTTCTTT
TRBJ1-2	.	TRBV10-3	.	CAISRKNGYTF	TGTGCCATCAGCCGGAAAAATGGCTACACCTTC
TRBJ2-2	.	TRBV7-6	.	CASRAGQGNTGELFF	TGTGCCAGCAGGGCTGGCCAGGGCAACACCGGGGAGCTGTTTTTT
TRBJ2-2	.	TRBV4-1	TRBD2	CASSRTSGRTQNTGELFF	TGCGCCAGCAGCCGGACTAGCGGGAGGACGCAAAACACCGGGGAGCTGTTTTTT
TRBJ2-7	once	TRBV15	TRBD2	CATRGGLAGTYEQYF	TGTGCCACCAGGGGCGGACTAGCGGGAACCTACGAGCAGTACTTC
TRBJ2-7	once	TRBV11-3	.	CASSLGTSLTYEQYF	TGTGCCAGCAGCTTAGGAACTAGCCTTACCTACGAGCAGTACTTC
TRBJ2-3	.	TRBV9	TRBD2	CASSPRLAQNTDTQYF	TGTGCCAGCAGCCCCAGACTAGCGCAAAACACAGATACGCAGTATTTT
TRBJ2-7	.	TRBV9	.	CASSAQGGHSEQYF	TGTGCCAGCAGCGCCCAAGGGGGACACAGTGAGCAGTACTTC
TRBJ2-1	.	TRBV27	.	CASSLGLGNEQFF	TGTGCCAGCAGTTTGGGTTTAGGCAATGAGCAGTTCTTC
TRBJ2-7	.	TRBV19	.	CATRGDFYEQYF	TGTGCCACCCGAGGGGATTTTTACGAGCAGTACTTC